This T cell receptor (beta chain) originates from a study of Ad26.COV2.S vaccination and SARS-CoV-2 variants. Libraries were prepared by immunoSEQ multiplex PCR; TCRdb keeps only in-frame clonotypes and omits some of them. Seen here are some 480,000 clones, 87% observed once, and the top ten hold 9.5% to 15%. Treatment here: approximately 18 received Ad26.COV2.S at low or high dose, single or two shots; about 5 received placebo; per-sample allocation not given. Sampling occurred on day 63 after the first vaccine or placebo injection. V was trimmed by 0 bases and J by 1 base, leaving 16 bases between them. Germline V gene data show CDR1 as MNHEY and CDR2 as SVGEGT. This CDR3 region has 18 residues. Comment on this clone: No antigen is known for it.

General observations from the study: Individuals receiving vaccine had higher spike-specific TCR breadth than placebo recipients did.

Sequenced material: peripheral blood, taken in a trial of Ad26.COV2.S vaccine versus placebo. The chain combines TRBV6-2 or TRBV6-3 with TRBJ1-5, with D possibly matching TRBD1 (5 bases). This sequence originates from a person aged 18 to 59 who received the Ad26.COV2.S COVID-19 vaccine or a placebo. This CDR3 is CASSYSIGDGGSNQPQHF. CDR3 DNA sequence: TGTGCCAGCAGTTACTCGATCGGGGACGGGGGGAGCAATCAGCCCCAGCATTTT.